The sequence of this T cell receptor beta chain was determined in a study of OX40 agonist ivuxolimab in advanced cancers. Study-wide results and caveats: Some of the nonresponding patients also showed low levels of normalized T-cell clonal expansion. CD4+ and CD8+ blood T cells expanded clonally by week 6 at 0.1 to 3.0 mg/kg.

The method was immunoSEQ multiplex PCR; TCRdb's version includes in-frame clones alone and lacks a portion of them. The sample has 77,000 or so clones, more than 75% seen once; the top ten hold around 0.39%. A word on this clone: No antigen is known for it.

This TCR was sampled from an adult with an advanced solid tumor such as melanoma, head and neck, liver or kidney cancer. The source was CD4+ or CD8+ T cells sorted from blood, collected in a trial of the OX40 agonist ivuxolimab.

CDR3 loop: CASRQQGATEAFF. DNA for the CDR3: TGTGCCAGCAGACAGCAGGGGGCCACTGAAGCTTTCTTT. The chain employs TRBV27 and TRBJ1-1, with TRBD1 matching 8 bases. Losses at the gene ends were 6 bases for V and 4 bases for J; bases not matched to a gene: 4. The CDR3 covers 13 residues. Germline assignment: CDR1 MNHEY and CDR2 SMNVEV (reference sequence).